A single sample gave rise to the 8 T cell receptor beta chains below, sequenced in a study of Graves' ophthalmopathy and Graves' hyperthyroidism. CDR3 regions of TCR beta were amplified from RNA transcripts. HTBI-primed first-round RT-PCR preceded second-round multiplex PCR. TCRdb processed the multiplex PCR reads anew with MiXCR; each CDR3 protein has one entry. The sample carries about 400,000 distinct CDR3 sequences, approximately 20% recorded once. Sequences were obtained from peripheral blood. Source of these receptors: a woman younger than 35 with Graves' ophthalmopathy.

This clonotype showed up many times. This chain uses TRBV7-3 with TRBJ2-6, with D tentatively TRBD1 (5 bases). V was shortened by 2 bases and J by 3 bases, with 11 bases between the two germline ends. From germline, CDR1 is SGHTA and CDR2 FQGTGA. The CDR3 is 16 amino acids. Here the CDR3 reads CASSLLGPDGANVLTF. As DNA, the CDR3 is TGTGCCAGCAGCTTATTGGGGCCTGATGGGGCCAACGTCCTGACTTTC.

This clonotype was detected many times. This chain joins TRBV10-1 and TRBJ2-5; TRBD1 aligns across 10 bases. CDR1 and CDR2 from the germline V gene are WNHNN and SYGVQD (reference sequence). J lost 5 bases, V lost 2 bases, and 5 bases had no gene match. This CDR3 has 15 amino acids. Written as DNA, the CDR3 is TGCGCCAGCAGTGAGGGGACAGGGGCCCGGGAGACCCAGTACTTC. This codes for CASSEGTGARETQYF.

The DNA for the CDR3 is TGTGCCAGCAGTCCGGGACCCTCTGAAGCTTTCTTT. This gives the protein CASSPGPSEAFF. This chain uses TRBV12-3 or TRBV12-4 with TRBJ1-1; possibly TRBD1 for D (5 bases). Trimming stripped 5 bases from V and 6 bases from J, with 10 bases between. The CDR3 covers 12 residues.

This clonotype has at least ten counts. This chain connects TRBV9 to TRBJ2-7; TRBD1 matches 9 bases. Trimming at V came to 1 base and at J to 5 bases, leaving 10 bases not matched to a gene. CDR3 length equals 16 residues. CDR1 is SGDLS and CDR2 is YYNGEE in the germline V gene. The CDR3: CASSVRPGQGMNEQYF. The CDR3, as DNA: TGTGCCAGCAGCGTACGTCCAGGACAGGGGATGAACGAGCAGTACTTC.

This chain connects TRBV12-3 or TRBV12-4 to TRBJ1-1; D not resolved. The CDR3 is made up of 14 amino acids. V lost 5 bases, J lost 3 bases, and 13 bases lay in between. The DNA for the CDR3 is TGTGCCAGCAGTCAAAGACGGGAGTACACTGAAGCTTTCTTT. Encoded protein: CASSQRREYTEAFF.

This clonotype showed up many times. The genes are TRBV13 and TRBJ1-2, with D possibly TRBD1 on 6 matching bases. There are 13 residues in the CDR3. Trimming took off 2 bases at V and 4 bases at J, with 8 bases between the two ends. Germline CDR1 is PRHDT and CDR2 is FYEKMQ (reference sequence). The CDR3 DNA follows: TGTGCCAGCAGCTTAAAAGGGGGCTATGGCTACACCTTC. This sequence encodes CASSLKGGYGYTF.

This clonotype was found a few times. The chain uses TRBV7-8 and TRBJ2-7; 7 nucleotides line up with TRBD1. Germline trimming cut 3 bases from V and 3 bases from J; bases unmatched to any gene: 5. CDR1 and CDR2 from the germline V gene are SGHVS and FQNEAQ. This CDR3 spans 14 amino acids. The CDR3 sequence: CASSFTGANYEQYF. The CDR3 DNA is TGTGCCAGCAGCTTTACAGGGGCCAACTACGAGCAGTACTTC.

This clonotype was found many times. This sequence joins TRBV9 and TRBJ2-5; 8 bases line up with TRBD2. The CDR3 loop spans 15 amino acids. Per the germline V gene, CDR1 is SGDLS and CDR2 is YYNGEE. With V trimmed by 0 bases and J by 4 bases, 5 bases remained unmatched. The CDR3 DNA reads as TGTGCCAGCAGCGTAGGGGCGGGAGGCCGAGAGACCCAGTACTTC. It translates to CASSVGAGGRETQYF. Drawing the rest from reference TRBV9 and TRBJ2-5, the complete variable domain is DSGVTQTPKHLITATGQRVTLRCSPRSGDLSVYWYQQSLDQGLQFLIQYYNGEERAKGNILERFSAQQFPDLHSELNLSSLELGDSALYFCASSVGAGGRETQYFGPGTRLLVL.